A selection of T cell receptor beta chains follows, all from one sample in a study of early T cells in non-severe SARS-CoV-2 infection. One entry per CDR3 protein results from TCRdb running MiXCR on the 5' RACE reads. The sample contains 50,000 to 60,000 distinct CDR3 sequences, 9.3% of which appear only once. Sequencing used whole blood. These receptors all come from an adult who was a healthcare worker with PCR-confirmed SARS-CoV-2 infection or an uninfected control (not recorded which). The CDR3 runs from the conserved cysteine through the conserved F or W. Fields, in order: CDR3 DNA, CDR3 protein, clone size, J gene, D gene, V gene. D genes are given only for firm matches. Size is omitted from some rows. Given values are once, few, many or a class for expanded clones.

TGTGCCAGCAGCTTAGAGGGGGACAGGAAAGAGACCCAGTACTTC	CASSLEGDRKETQYF	many	TRBJ2-5	TRBD1	TRBV7-9
TGTGCCAGCAGCGAGGGACAGGAGAACACTGAAGCTTTCTTT	CASSEGQENTEAFF	-	TRBJ1-1	TRBD1	TRBV5-4
TGTGCCAGCAGCACGGTGACAGGGATCGAGCAGTACTTC	CASSTVTGIEQYF	-	TRBJ2-7	TRBD1	TRBV7-9
TGCGCCAGCAGCTTGGGCGGAGTTGAAGCTTTCTTT	CASSLGGVEAFF	-	TRBJ1-1	-	TRBV5-1
TGTGCCAGCAGCTCAGCCGGGGGCACAGATACGCAGTATTTT	CASSSAGGTDTQYF	once	TRBJ2-3	-	TRBV7-9
TGTGCCAGCAGCCAAGTCGGGGGAGTCATTGAAGCTTTCTTT	CASSQVGGVIEAFF	-	TRBJ1-1	-	TRBV3-1
TGTGCCTGGAGTGTATCTTTGGGAGATACGCAGTATTTT	CAWSVSLGDTQYF	few	TRBJ2-3	-	TRBV30
TGTGCCAGCTCACCACCTGGGATAGGGGCGAAGCAGTATTTT	CASSPPGIGAKQYF	few	TRBJ2-3	-	TRBV18
TGTGCCAGCAGTGTGCGGACAGGGCACATGAACACTGAAGCTTTCTTT	CASSVRTGHMNTEAFF	many	TRBJ1-1	TRBD1	TRBV2
TGTGCCAGCAGTATTCAGTCTGCCTATGGCTACACCTTC	CASSIQSAYGYTF	many	TRBJ1-2	-	TRBV28
TGTGCCAGCAGCTTCGGACAGGCGGACAATGAGCAGTTCTTC	CASSFGQADNEQFF	few	TRBJ2-1	TRBD1	TRBV9
TGTGCCAGCAGTTCCGAAGACAGGGCCGGGGCCAACGTCCTGACTTTC	CASSSEDRAGANVLTF	many	TRBJ2-6	TRBD1	TRBV6-6
TGTGCCAGCTCGGAGGGCAGGGTGACCGAGCAGTACTTC	CASSEGRVTEQYF	few	TRBJ2-7	-	TRBV18
TGTGCCAGCAGCTTGACAGGGGGCTCCTACGAGCAGTACTTC	CASSLTGGSYEQYF	many	TRBJ2-7	TRBD1	TRBV7-9
TGTGCCTGGAGGAAAGGTGGCTACACCTTC	CAWRKGGYTF	-	TRBJ1-2	-	TRBV30
TGTGCCAGCTCTCCACCTTCGGGGGTAGCTGAAGCTTTCTTT	CASSPPSGVAEAFF	few	TRBJ1-1	-	TRBV18
TGTGCCAGCAGTTTATCGAACCCCAGGGGAGGAACCGGGGAGCTGTTTTTT	CASSLSNPRGGTGELFF	few	TRBJ2-2	-	TRBV27
TGTGCCAGTAGTTACAGTTCAAGCTCCTATAATTCACCCCTCCACTTT	CASSYSSSSYNSPLHF	many	TRBJ1-6	-	TRBV19
TGTGCCAGCAGCCAAGGGAATAATTCACCCCTCCACTTT	CASSQGNNSPLHF	many	TRBJ1-6	-	TRBV3-1
TGTGCCAGCAGTTTTCGGGGGAGCGGCTATGGCTACACCTTC	CASSFRGSGYGYTF	-	TRBJ1-2	-	TRBV12-3/TRBV12-4
TGCAGTGCTAGAGTTTCGGGGACTGAAGCTTTCTTT	CSARVSGTEAFF	-	TRBJ1-1	-	TRBV20-1
TGTGCCAGCAGTTTGGGGCAAGACGACTCACCCCTCCACTTT	CASSLGQDDSPLHF	few	TRBJ1-6	-	TRBV12-3/TRBV12-4
TGTGCCAGCCACCCCAGATCTAGCACAGATACGCAGTATTTT	CASHPRSSTDTQYF	few	TRBJ2-3	-	TRBV12-3/TRBV12-4
TGTGCCAGCAGCGAACGGTGGGGGTCTGGCTACACCTTC	CASSERWGSGYTF	many	TRBJ1-2	-	TRBV7-3
TGCAGCGTTGTAGGACTAGCGGGGAAAACCTCCTACAATGAGCAGTTCTTC	CSVVGLAGKTSYNEQFF	few	TRBJ2-1	TRBD2	TRBV29-1
TGTGCCTGGAGTGGGCTTTGGAGTGAGTTGGGGAATGAGCAGTTCTTC	CAWSGLWSELGNEQFF	many	TRBJ2-1	-	TRBV30
TGCGCCAGCAGCTTGGTCGGCCGTGAAGCTTTCTTT	CASSLVGREAFF	-	TRBJ1-1	-	TRBV5-1
TGTGCCTGGAGTGTACGGAGGACAGGGATGGGGACTAATGAAAAACTGTTTTTT	CAWSVRRTGMGTNEKLFF	few	TRBJ1-4	TRBD1	TRBV30
TGTGCCAGCAGCTTACAGACGGCAGGCACGAATCAGCCCCAGCATTTT	CASSLQTAGTNQPQHF	many	TRBJ1-5	-	TRBV7-8
TGTGCCAGCAGCCAAGATTTAGCGGCGTCGGGTAGCTCCTACGAGCAGTACTTC	CASSQDLAASGSSYEQYF	once	TRBJ2-7	-	TRBV4-2
TGTGCCAGCAGTGAAGCTTGGATCTCCTACGAGCAGTACTTC	CASSEAWISYEQYF	many	TRBJ2-7	-	TRBV6-1
TGTGCCAGCAGCCAACTCGACAGGGCGCCCCAGCATTTT	CASSQLDRAPQHF	many	TRBJ1-5	TRBD1	TRBV3-1
TGTGCCAGCAGCTTGCGGCCCGATAACAATGAGCAGTTCTTC	CASSLRPDNNEQFF	many	TRBJ2-1	-	TRBV5-6
TGTGCCATCAGTGAACAAGGGTACGAGCAGTACTTC	CAISEQGYEQYF	-	TRBJ2-7	-	TRBV10-3
TGTGCCAGCACCGTCTCTGGAAACACCATATATTTT	CASTVSGNTIYF	-	TRBJ1-3	-	TRBV7-9
TGTGCCAGCAGCCAAGTCCCCTACGAGCAGTACTTC	CASSQVPYEQYF	many	TRBJ2-7	-	TRBV3-1
TGTGCCAGCGCCCGACAGGGGAAGCAAGCTTTCTTT	CASARQGKQAFF	many	TRBJ1-1	TRBD1	TRBV6-8
TGTGCCAGCAGCCCAGGACTAGCGGTTCATCCAGATACGCAGTATTTT	CASSPGLAVHPDTQYF	few	TRBJ2-3	TRBD2	TRBV7-9
TGCGCCAGCAGCTTGCTCCACCCCTACAATGAGCAGTTCTTC	CASSLLHPYNEQFF	few	TRBJ2-1	-	TRBV5-1
TGTGCCAGCAGCCAAGTTGGCGTCGAAAAACTGTTTTTT	CASSQVGVEKLFF	many	TRBJ1-4	-	TRBV4-2
TGTGCCAGCTCACCGCTTTCGGACATTGGGAATGAGCAGTTCTTC	CASSPLSDIGNEQFF	-	TRBJ2-1	-	TRBV18
TGTGCCGGGTCAGGGAAGCCAAACACCGGGGAGCTGTTTTTT	CAGSGKPNTGELFF	few	TRBJ2-2	-	TRBV21-1
TGTGCCAGCAGCTTAAGGGCCCGCCGGCCCCAGCATTTT	CASSLRARRPQHF	many	TRBJ1-5	-	TRBV7-8
TGTGCCAGCAGCCAAGGGAGCGGCTCTGGAAACACCATATATTTT	CASSQGSGSGNTIYF	-	TRBJ1-3	-	TRBV3-1
TGTGCCAGCAGCCTTATGACACGCCAAGAGACCCAGTACTTC	CASSLMTRQETQYF	many	TRBJ2-5	-	TRBV5-6
TGCGCCAGCAGCCTAGGGACAGCGGGGAACACTGAAGCTTTCTTT	CASSLGTAGNTEAFF	-	TRBJ1-1	TRBD1	TRBV5-1
TGTGCCAGCAGCCAGCGTAACTATGGCTACACCTTC	CASSQRNYGYTF	-	TRBJ1-2	-	TRBV7-9
TGCAGTGCATGGGACCAAGAGACCCAGTACTTC	CSAWDQETQYF	many	TRBJ2-5	-	TRBV20-1
TGTGCCAGCAGCGTACCCCTGGCAGGGACTAACTATGGCTACACCTTC	CASSVPLAGTNYGYTF	many	TRBJ1-2	-	TRBV9
TGTGCCAGCAGCTTAGCGCTGGGGACCTACAATGAGCAGTTCTTC	CASSLALGTYNEQFF	few	TRBJ2-1	-	TRBV7-9
TGCAGCGTTGAAGATACGGGGGCTGATACGCAGTATTTT	CSVEDTGADTQYF	-	TRBJ2-3	-	TRBV29-1
TGTGCCAGCAGCCGACTAGTGGGAGGGGGAAATGAGCAGTTCTTC	CASSRLVGGGNEQFF	-	TRBJ2-1	-	TRBV6-6
TGTGCCAGCAGCTTACTAGCGGGGGAGGATACGCAGTATTTT	CASSLLAGEDTQYF	few	TRBJ2-3	TRBD2	TRBV7-8